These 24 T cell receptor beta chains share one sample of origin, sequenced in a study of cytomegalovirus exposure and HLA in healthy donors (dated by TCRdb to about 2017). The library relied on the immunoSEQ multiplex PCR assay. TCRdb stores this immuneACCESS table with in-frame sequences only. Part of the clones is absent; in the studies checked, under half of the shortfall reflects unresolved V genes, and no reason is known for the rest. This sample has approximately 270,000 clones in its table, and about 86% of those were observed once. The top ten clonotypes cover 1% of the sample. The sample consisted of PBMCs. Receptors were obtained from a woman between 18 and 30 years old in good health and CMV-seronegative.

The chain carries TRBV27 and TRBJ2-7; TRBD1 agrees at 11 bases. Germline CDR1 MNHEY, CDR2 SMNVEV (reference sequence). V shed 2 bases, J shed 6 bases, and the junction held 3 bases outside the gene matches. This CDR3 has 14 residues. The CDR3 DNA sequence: TGTGCCAGCAGTTTAAGGGACAGGGGGTCCGAGCAGTACTTC. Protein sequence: CASSLRDRGSEQYF.

The CDR3 here is CASSLGTGKTYEQYF. The CDR3 DNA reads as TGTGCCAGCAGCTTAGGGACAGGAAAAACCTACGAGCAGTACTTC. The V gene is TRBV5-4, the J gene TRBJ2-7; 8 bases align to TRBD1. From germline, CDR1 is SGHNT and CDR2 YYREEE (reference sequence). The CDR3 is 15 residues long. The V segment lost 2 bases and the J segment 2 bases; nucleotides outside the gene matches: 6.

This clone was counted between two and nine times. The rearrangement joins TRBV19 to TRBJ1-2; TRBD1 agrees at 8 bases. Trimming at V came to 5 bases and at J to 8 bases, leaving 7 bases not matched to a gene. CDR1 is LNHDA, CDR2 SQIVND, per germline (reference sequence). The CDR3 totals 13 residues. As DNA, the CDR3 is TGTGCCAGTAGTCCCGGGGACAGGAGGGGCTACACCTTC. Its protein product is CASSPGDRRGYTF. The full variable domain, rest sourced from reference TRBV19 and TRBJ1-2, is DGGITQSPKYLFRKEGQNVTLSCEQNLNHDAMYWYRQDPGQGLRLIYYSQIVNDFQKGDIAEGYSVSREKKESFPLTVTSAQKNPTAFYLCASSPGDRRGYTFGSGTRLTVV.

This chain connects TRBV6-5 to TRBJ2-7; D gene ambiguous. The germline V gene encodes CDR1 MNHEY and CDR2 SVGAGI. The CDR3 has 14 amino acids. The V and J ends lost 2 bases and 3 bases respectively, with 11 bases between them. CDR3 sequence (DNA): TGTGCCAGCAGTTACGACGGTGAGGACTACGAGCAGTACTTC. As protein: CASSYDGEDYEQYF.

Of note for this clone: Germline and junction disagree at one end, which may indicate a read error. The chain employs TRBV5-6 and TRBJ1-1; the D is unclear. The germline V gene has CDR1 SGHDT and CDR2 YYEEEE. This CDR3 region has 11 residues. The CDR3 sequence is CASSLNSEAFF. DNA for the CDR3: TGTGCCAGCAGCTTGAACAGTGAAGCTTTCTTT.

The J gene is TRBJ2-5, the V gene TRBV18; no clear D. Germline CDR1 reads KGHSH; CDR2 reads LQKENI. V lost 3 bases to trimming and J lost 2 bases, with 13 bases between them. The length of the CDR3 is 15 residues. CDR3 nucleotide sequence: TGTGCCAGCTCACCGTACTCGTTCAAACAAGAGACCCAGTACTTC. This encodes CASSPYSFKQETQYF.

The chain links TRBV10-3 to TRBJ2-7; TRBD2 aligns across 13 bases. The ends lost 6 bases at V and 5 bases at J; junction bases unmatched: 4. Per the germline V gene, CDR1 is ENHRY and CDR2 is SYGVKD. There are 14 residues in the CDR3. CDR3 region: CAISGLAGDDEQYF. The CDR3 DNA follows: TGTGCCATCAGCGGACTAGCGGGAGACGACGAGCAGTACTTC.

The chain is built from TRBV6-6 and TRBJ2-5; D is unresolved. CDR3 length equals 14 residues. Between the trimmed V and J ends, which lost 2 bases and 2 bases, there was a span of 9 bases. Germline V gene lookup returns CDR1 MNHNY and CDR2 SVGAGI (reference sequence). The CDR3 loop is CASSYAQRQETQYF. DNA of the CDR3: TGTGCCAGCAGTTACGCCCAGCGTCAAGAGACCCAGTACTTC.

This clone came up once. The CDR3 nucleotides are TGTGCCAGCAGCTTGGTCCAGGGAAGGGAGACCCAGTACTTC. Translating it yields CASSLVQGRETQYF. The chain recombines TRBV5-6 with TRBJ2-5; D is perhaps TRBD1 (5 bases). CDR3 size: 14 residues. Trimming stripped 0 bases from V and 5 bases from J, with 11 bases between. Germline values: CDR1 SGHDT, CDR2 YYEEEE.

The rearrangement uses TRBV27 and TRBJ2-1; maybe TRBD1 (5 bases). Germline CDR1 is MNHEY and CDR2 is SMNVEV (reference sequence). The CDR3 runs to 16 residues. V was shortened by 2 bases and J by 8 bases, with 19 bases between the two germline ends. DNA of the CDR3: TGTGCCAGCAGTTTAGAAGACAGCCTATATGGCTATGAGCAGTTCTTC. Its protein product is CASSLEDSLYGYEQFF.

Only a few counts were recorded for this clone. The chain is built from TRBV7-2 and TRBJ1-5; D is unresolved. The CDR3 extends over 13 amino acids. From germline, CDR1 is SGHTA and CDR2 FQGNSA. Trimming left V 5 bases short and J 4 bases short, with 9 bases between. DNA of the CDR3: TGTGCCAGCAGCACCGGAGGAAATCAGCCCCAGCATTTT. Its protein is CASSTGGNQPQHF.

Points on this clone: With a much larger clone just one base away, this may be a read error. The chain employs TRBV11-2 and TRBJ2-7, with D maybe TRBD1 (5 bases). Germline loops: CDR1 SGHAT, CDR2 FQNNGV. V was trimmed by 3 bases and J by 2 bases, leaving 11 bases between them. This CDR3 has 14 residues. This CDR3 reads CASSLAGKPYEQYF. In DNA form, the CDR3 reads TGTGCCAGCAGCTTGGCAGGGAAACCCTACGAGCAGTACTTC.

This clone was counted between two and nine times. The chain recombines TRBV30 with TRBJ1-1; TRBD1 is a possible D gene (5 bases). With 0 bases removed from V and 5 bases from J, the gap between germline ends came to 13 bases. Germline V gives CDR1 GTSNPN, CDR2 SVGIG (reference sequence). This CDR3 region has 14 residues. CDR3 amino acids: CAWSVYRWGTEAFF. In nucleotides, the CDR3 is TGTGCCTGGAGTGTATACAGGTGGGGAACTGAAGCTTTCTTT.

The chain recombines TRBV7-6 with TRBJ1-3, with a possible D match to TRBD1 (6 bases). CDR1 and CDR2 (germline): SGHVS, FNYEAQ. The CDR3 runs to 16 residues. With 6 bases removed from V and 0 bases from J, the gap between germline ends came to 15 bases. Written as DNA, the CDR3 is TGTGCCAGCAGTCACAGGGCCGGATACTCTGGAAACACCATATATTTT. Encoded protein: CASSHRAGYSGNTIYF.

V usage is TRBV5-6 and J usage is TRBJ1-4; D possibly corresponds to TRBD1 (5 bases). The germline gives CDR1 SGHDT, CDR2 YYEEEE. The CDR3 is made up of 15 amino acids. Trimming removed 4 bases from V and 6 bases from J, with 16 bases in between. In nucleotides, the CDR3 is TGTGCCAGCAGCCCCACGGGGGGTGCTGATGAAAAACTGTTTTTT. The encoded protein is CASSPTGGADEKLFF.

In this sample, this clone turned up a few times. For the CDR3, the DNA is TGTGCCAGTAGTACCAGACAGGGTATGAACACCGGGGAGCTGTTTTTT. Its translation is CASSTRQGMNTGELFF. The chain recombines TRBV19 with TRBJ2-2, with 7 positions matching TRBD1. With V trimmed by 4 bases and J by 1 base, 6 bases remained unmatched. This CDR3 region has 16 residues. Germline V gene sequence: CDR1 LNHDA, CDR2 SQIVND (reference sequence).

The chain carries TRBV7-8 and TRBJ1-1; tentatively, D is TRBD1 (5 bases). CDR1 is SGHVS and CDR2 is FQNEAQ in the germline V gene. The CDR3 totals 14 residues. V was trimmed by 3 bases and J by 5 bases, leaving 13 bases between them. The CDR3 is CASSFGHRGTEAFF. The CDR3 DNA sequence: TGTGCCAGCAGCTTCGGACACCGGGGGACTGAAGCTTTCTTT.

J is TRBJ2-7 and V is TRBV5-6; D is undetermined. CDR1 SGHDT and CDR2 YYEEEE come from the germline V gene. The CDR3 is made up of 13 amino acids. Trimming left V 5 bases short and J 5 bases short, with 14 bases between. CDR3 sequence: CASSSGRVHEQYF. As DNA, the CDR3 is TGTGCCAGCAGTTCCGGTCGGGTTCACGAGCAGTACTTC.

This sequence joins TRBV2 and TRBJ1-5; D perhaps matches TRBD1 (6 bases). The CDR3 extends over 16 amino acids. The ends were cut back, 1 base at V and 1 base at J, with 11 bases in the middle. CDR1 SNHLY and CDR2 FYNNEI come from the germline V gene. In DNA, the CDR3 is TGTGCCAGCAGTGAAGGGATGAGGGGGAGCAATCAGCCCCAGCATTTT. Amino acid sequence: CASSEGMRGSNQPQHF.

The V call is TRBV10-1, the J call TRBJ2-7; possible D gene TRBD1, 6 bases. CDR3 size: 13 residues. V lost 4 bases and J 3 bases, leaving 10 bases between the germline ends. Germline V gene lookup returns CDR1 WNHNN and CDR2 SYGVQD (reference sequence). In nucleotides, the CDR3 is TGCGCCAGCAGTGCAGGGGCTGTCTACGAGCAGTACTTC. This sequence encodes CASSAGAVYEQYF.

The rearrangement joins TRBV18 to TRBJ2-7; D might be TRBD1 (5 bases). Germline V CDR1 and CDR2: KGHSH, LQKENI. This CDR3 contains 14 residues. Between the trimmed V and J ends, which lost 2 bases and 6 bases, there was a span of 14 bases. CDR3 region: CASSPITGPGEQYF. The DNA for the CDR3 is TGTGCCAGCTCACCAATAACAGGCCCGGGCGAGCAGTACTTC.

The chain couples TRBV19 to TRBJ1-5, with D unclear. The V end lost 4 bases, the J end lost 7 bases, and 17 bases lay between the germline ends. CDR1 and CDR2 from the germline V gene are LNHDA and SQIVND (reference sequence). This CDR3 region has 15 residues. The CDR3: CASSRGLEGGQPQHF. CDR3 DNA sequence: TGTGCCAGTAGTAGAGGTCTTGAGGGCGGACAGCCCCAGCATTTT.

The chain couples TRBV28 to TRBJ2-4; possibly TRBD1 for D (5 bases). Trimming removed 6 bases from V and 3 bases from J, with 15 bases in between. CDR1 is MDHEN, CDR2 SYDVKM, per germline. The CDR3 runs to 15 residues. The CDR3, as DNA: TGTGCCAGCAGCCCCCAGGACATTGACAAAAACATTCAGTACTTC. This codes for CASSPQDIDKNIQYF. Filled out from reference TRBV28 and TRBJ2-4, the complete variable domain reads DVKVTQSSRYLVKRTGEKVFLECVQDMDHENMFWYRQDPGLGLRLIYFSYDVKMKEKGDIPEGYSVSREKKERFSLILESASTNQTSMYLCASSPQDIDKNIQYFGAGTRLSVL.

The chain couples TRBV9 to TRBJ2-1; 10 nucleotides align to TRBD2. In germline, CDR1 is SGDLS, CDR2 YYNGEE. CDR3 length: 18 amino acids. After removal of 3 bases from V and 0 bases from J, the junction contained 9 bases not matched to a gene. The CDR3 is CASSGASGGPSSYNEQFF. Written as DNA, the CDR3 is TGTGCCAGCAGCGGGGCTAGCGGGGGTCCGAGCTCCTACAATGAGCAGTTCTTC.